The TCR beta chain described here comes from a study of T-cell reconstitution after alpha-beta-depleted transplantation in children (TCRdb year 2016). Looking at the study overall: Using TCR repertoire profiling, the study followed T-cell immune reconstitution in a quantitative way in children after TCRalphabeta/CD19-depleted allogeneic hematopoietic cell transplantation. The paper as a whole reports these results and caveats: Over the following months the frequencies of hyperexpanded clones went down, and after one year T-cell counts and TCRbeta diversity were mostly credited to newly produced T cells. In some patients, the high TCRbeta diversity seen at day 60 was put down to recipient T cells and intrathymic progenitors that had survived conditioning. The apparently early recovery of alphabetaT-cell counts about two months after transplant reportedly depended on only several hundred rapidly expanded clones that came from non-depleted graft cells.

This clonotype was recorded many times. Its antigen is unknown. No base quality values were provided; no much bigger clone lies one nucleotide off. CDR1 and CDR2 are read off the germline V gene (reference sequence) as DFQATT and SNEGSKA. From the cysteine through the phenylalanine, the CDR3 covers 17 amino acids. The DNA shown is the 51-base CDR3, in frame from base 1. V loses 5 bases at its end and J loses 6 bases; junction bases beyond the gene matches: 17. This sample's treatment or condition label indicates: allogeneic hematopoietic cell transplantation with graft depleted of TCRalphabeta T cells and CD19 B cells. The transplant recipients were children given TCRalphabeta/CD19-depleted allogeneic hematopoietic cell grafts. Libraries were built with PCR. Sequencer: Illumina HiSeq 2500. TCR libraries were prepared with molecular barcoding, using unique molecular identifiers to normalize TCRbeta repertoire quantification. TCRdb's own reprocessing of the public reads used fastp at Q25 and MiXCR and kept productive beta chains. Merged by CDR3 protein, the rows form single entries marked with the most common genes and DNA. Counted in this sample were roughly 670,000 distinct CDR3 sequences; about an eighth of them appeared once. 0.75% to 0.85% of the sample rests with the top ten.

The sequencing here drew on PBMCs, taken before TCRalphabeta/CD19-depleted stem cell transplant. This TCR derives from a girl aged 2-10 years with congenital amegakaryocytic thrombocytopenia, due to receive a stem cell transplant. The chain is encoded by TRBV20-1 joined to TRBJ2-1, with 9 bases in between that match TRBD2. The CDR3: CSAPEITLAGLGNEQFF. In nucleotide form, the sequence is TGCAGTGCTCCCGAGATCACCCTAGCGGGATTGGGCAATGAGCAGTTCTTC.